This T cell receptor (beta chain) derives from a study of long-term antiretroviral therapy in people with HIV. Study conclusions and caveats: Participants lacked recorded data on ART adherence, viral resistance or therapy changes.

V was clipped by 5 bases and J by 8 bases, with 18 bases between them. Germline values: CDR1 MDHEN, CDR2 SYDVKM. This CDR3 has 15 residues. immunoSEQ v3.0 was run at survey level. Profiled with immunoSEQ multiplex PCR; TCRdb holds only in-frame clones, not every one. In the table there are around 39,000 clones, over 80% of which are singletons. Each donor had at least one pre-ART and at least two post-ART PBMC samples. Comments on this clone: Its antigen is undetermined.

The source is a man between 18 and 29 years old with HIV. The V and J genes are TRBV28 and TRBJ1-4; TRBD1 might be the D (5 bases). Sequenced material: unsorted PBMCs, taken 1 year after starting antiretroviral therapy. This chain's CDR3 is CASSAQGILGEKLFF. The CDR3 region has the DNA TGTGCCAGCAGTGCTCAGGGAATTCTGGGCGAAAAACTGTTTTTT.